This TCR beta chain was identified during a study of shared clonotypes between healthy human individuals. CD45RO negativity and positive selection for CCR7 defined naive CD8 cells, a population that excluded terminally differentiated effector memory CD45RA+ cells. The CDR3 spans 14 residues. Trimming took 6 bases from V and 2 from J, leaving 13 bases between them. The germline V gene has CDR1 SNHLY and CDR2 FYNNEI. Clones were read by immunoSEQ multiplex PCR, and TCRdb kept only the in-frame ones, dropping some. The data contain more than 2 million clones, just over 90% of them singletons. Specimen: naive CD8+ T cells from PBMCs. The rearrangement joins TRBV2 to TRBJ1-1; D is ambiguous. This sequence was found in a man younger than 35 in good health. Some clones in this sample may be carry-over from other donors' samples. CDR3 protein: CASSEQSPNTEAFF. CDR3 nucleotide sequence: TGTGCCAGCAGCGAACAGTCTCCTAACACTGAAGCTTTCTTT.